The 14 T cell receptor beta chains below all came from one sample that was sequenced in a study of blood T cell repertoires in COVID-19. Assay: immunoSEQ multiplex PCR; the TCRdb copy retains only in-frame clones and omits some. The repertoire holds about 220,000 clones, with around four fifths as singletons. Sequencing used peripheral blood. These receptors all come from a man aged 25-45 years with active or convalescent COVID-19.

The chain links TRBV29-1 to TRBJ2-5; D possibly corresponds to TRBD1 (5 bases). CDR3 length: 12 amino acids. V lost 4 bases, J lost 5 bases, and 11 bases lay in between. The germline V gene has CDR1 SQVTM and CDR2 ANQGSEA. CDR3 loop: CSVGGGAETQYF. CDR3 DNA sequence: TGCAGCGTTGGGGGTGGGGCGGAGACCCAGTACTTC.

This chain joins TRBV29-1 and TRBJ2-2; D uncertain. Trimming shortened V by 2 bases and J by 7 bases, and 8 bases separated the two germline ends. The germline gives CDR1 SQVTM, CDR2 ANQGSEA. The CDR3 totals 12 residues. The DNA for the CDR3 is TGCAGCGTTGAACTAGTGGGCGGGGAGCTGTTTTTT. Residues: CSVELVGGELFF.

The V call is TRBV3-1 (or the pseudogene TRBV3-2), the J call TRBJ2-1; TRBD2 matches 8 bases. V shed 4 bases and J 0 bases; nucleotides not matched to a gene: 5. The CDR3 covers 16 residues. Germline CDR1 and CDR2: LGHDT and YNNKEL (reference sequence). The DNA of the CDR3 is TGTGCCAGCAGCCCCTTAGCGGGACCCTCCTACAATGAGCAGTTCTTC. Protein: CASSPLAGPSYNEQFF.

The chain recombines TRBV28 with TRBJ1-2, with TRBD1 matching 9 bases. Germline V lookup: CDR1 MDHEN, CDR2 SYDVKM. The junction had 12 bases not matched to a gene; V was cut back by 6 bases and J by 4 bases. CDR3 length equals 16 residues. This CDR3 reads CASSRDRAHLRYGYTF. The CDR3 nucleotides read TGTGCCAGCAGCCGGGACAGGGCTCATCTACGCTATGGCTACACCTTC.

The chain joins TRBV5-6 to TRBJ1-1; 7 bases agree with TRBD1. Germline V lookup: CDR1 SGHDT, CDR2 YYEEEE. V was clipped by 7 bases and J by 7 bases; unmatched bases: 13. This CDR3 has 14 amino acids. CDR3 nucleotides: TGTGCCAGCTCGATGACAGGGCGGGCTGATGAAGCTTTCTTT. This encodes CASSMTGRADEAFF. The entire variable domain, with the rest obtained from reference TRBV5-6 and TRBJ1-1, is as follows: DAGVTQSPTHLIKTRGQQVTLRCSPKSGHDTVSWYQQALGQGPQFIFQYYEEEERQRGNFPDRFSGHQFPNYSSELNVNALLLGDSALYLCASSMTGRADEAFFGQGTRLTVV.

This clone has just a few counts. The chain joins TRBV5-5 to TRBJ1-2; D perhaps matches TRBD1 (6 bases). V lost 2 bases, J lost 3 bases, and 14 bases lay in between. Germline V CDR1 and CDR2: SGHKS, YYEKEE (reference sequence). The CDR3 spans 15 residues. The CDR3 reads CASSLLDRNHYGYTF. For the CDR3, the DNA is TGTGCCAGCAGCTTATTAGACAGGAACCACTATGGCTACACCTTC.

The chain carries TRBV3-1 (or the pseudogene TRBV3-2) and TRBJ2-1; the match to TRBD2 covers 13 bases. Germline CDR1 LGHDT, CDR2 YNNKEL (reference sequence). The CDR3 length is 15 residues. Unmatched junction bases numbered 3, after V lost 4 bases and J lost 6 bases. The CDR3 sequence: CASSPRLAGGNEQFF. In DNA form, the CDR3 reads TGTGCCAGCAGCCCACGACTAGCGGGAGGCAATGAGCAGTTCTTC.

The chain carries TRBV24-1 and TRBJ2-5; 12 bases are shared with TRBD2. CDR1 is KGHDR and CDR2 is SFDVKD in the germline V gene. Trimming at V came to 2 bases and at J to 5 bases, leaving 5 bases not matched to a gene. This CDR3 has 16 amino acids. The CDR3 region is CATSDSRLAGVETQYF. The CDR3 nucleotides read TGTGCCACCAGTGATTCGAGACTAGCGGGAGTGGAGACCCAGTACTTC.

This clone occurred a few times. This sample includes further DNA sequences coding for the same CDR3. The genes are TRBV18 and TRBJ1-5; the match to TRBD1 covers 8 bases. The CDR3 has 15 amino acids. Germline V gives CDR1 KGHSH, CDR2 LQKENI. With V trimmed by 3 bases and J by 2 bases, 3 bases remained unmatched. CDR3 sequence: CASSPDRGGNQPQHF. The CDR3 coding sequence is TGTGCCAGCTCACCCGACAGGGGTGGCAATCAGCCCCAGCATTTT.

CDR3 amino acids: CASRRGLNPDTQYF. CDR3 in DNA: TGTGCCAGCAGAAGGGGCCTAAACCCAGATACGCAGTATTTT. The gene calls are TRBV6-5 and TRBJ2-3; D possibly corresponds to TRBD1 (5 bases). From germline, CDR1 is MNHEY and CDR2 SVGAGI. This CDR3 has 14 residues. V lost 6 bases to trimming and J lost 4 bases, with 14 bases between them.

V is TRBV2 and J is TRBJ1-2, with D possibly matching TRBD1 (6 bases). This CDR3 is 13 amino acids long. CDR1 and CDR2 (germline): SNHLY, FYNNEI. The V and J ends lost 6 bases and 6 bases respectively, with 14 bases between them. The CDR3 spells CASRWGRDNGYTF. CDR3 in DNA: TGTGCCAGCAGGTGGGGCAGGGACAATGGCTACACCTTC.

The chain couples TRBV7-6 to TRBJ2-2; no clear D gene. The ends were cut back, 7 bases at V and 1 base at J, with 13 bases in the middle. The CDR3 is 15 amino acids. CDR1 is SGHVS, CDR2 FNYEAQ, per germline. CDR3 in DNA: TGTGCCAGCAACAATATGGCCTTGAACACCGGGGAGCTGTTTTTT. This gives the protein CASNNMALNTGELFF.

The V call is TRBV5-8, the J call TRBJ1-2; D unresolved. Germline assignment: CDR1 SGHTS and CDR2 YDEGEE. V was clipped by 0 bases and J by 4 bases, with 10 bases between them. The CDR3 loop spans 14 amino acids. CDR3 region: CASSLGTPPYGYTF. The CDR3 coding sequence is TGTGCCAGCAGCTTGGGTACTCCTCCCTATGGCTACACCTTC.

A single count supports this clone. The V call is TRBV30, the J call TRBJ2-2, with TRBD2 identical over 11 bases. The CDR3 is made up of 15 amino acids. Per germline, CDR1 GTSNPN and CDR2 SVGIG (reference sequence). V shed 3 bases, J shed 3 bases, and the junction held 3 bases outside the gene matches. CDR3 protein: CAWRKTSGDTGELFF. The CDR3 coding sequence is TGTGCCTGGAGAAAGACTAGCGGGGACACCGGGGAGCTGTTTTTT.